The clone carrying this T cell receptor beta chain was observed a handful of times. This sample is part of a study of shared clonotypes between healthy human individuals. Here immunoSEQ multiplex PCR was the method, and the copy in TCRdb shows in-frame clones only, minus some. This table has 950,000 to 1,100,000 clones, 75% appearing once. CDR1 is LGHNA and CDR2 is YSLEER in the germline V gene. V was trimmed by 0 bases and J by 2 bases, leaving 5 bases between them. CDR3 length: 14 amino acids. The rearrangement joins TRBV4-3 to TRBJ2-1, with D perhaps TRBD1 (5 bases). The TCR was taken from a young man in good health. Sequencing input: memory CD4+ T cells sorted from blood. This sample's subset: CD45RA-negative fraction. CDR3 in DNA: TGCGCCAGCAGCCAAGAAGGGGCCTACAATGAGCAGTTCTTC. It codes for CASSQEGAYNEQFF.